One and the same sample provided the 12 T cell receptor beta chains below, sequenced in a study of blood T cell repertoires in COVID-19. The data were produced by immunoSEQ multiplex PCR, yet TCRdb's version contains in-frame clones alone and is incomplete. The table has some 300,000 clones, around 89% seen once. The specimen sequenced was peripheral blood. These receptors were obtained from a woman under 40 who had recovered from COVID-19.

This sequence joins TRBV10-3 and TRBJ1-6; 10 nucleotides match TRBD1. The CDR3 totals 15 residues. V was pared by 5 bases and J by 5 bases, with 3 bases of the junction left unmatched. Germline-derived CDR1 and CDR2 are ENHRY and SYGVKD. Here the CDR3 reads CAISTGTGDNSPLHF. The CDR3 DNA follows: TGTGCCATCAGTACCGGGACAGGGGATAATTCACCCCTCCACTTT.

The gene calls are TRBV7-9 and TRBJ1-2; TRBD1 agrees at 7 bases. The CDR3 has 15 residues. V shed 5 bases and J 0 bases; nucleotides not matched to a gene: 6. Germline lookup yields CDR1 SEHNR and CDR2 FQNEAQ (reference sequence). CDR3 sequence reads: CASSPNRGTNYGYTF. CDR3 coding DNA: TGTGCCAGCAGCCCGAACAGGGGAACTAACTATGGCTACACCTTC.

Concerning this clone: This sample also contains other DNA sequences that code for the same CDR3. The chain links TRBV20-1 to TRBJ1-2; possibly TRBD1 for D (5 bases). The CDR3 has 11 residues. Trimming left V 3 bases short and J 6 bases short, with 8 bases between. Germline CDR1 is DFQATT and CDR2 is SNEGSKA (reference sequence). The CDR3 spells CSARWGDGYTF. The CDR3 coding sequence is TGCAGTGCTAGGTGGGGCGATGGCTACACCTTC.

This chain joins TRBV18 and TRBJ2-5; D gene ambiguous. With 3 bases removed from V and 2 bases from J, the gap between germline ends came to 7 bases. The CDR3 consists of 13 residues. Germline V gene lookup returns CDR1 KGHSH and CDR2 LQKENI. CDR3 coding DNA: TGTGCCAGCTCACCCGGCAGGCAAGAGACCCAGTACTTC. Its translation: CASSPGRQETQYF.

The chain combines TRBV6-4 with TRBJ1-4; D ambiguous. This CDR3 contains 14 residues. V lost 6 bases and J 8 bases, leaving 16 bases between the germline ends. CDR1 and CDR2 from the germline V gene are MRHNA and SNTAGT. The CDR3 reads CASREDFLEEKLFF. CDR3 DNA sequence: TGTGCCAGCAGGGAGGATTTTCTTGAGGAAAAACTGTTTTTT.

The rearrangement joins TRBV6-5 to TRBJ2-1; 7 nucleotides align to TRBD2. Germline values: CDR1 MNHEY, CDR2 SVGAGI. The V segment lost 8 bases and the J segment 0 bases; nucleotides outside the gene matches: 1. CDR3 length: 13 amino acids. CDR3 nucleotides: TGTGCCAGCGGGGGGGTCTCCTACAATGAGCAGTTCTTC. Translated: CASGGVSYNEQFF.

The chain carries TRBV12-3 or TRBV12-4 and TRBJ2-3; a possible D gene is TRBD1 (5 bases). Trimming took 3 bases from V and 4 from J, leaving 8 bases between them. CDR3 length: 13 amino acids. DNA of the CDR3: TGTGCCAGCAGTTTCCTAGGGGCAGATACGCAGTATTTT. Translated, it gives CASSFLGADTQYF.

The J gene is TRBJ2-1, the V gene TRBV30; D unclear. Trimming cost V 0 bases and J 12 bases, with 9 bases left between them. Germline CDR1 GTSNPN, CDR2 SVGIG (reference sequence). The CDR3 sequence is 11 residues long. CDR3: CAWSVEVVQFF. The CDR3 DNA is TGTGCCTGGAGTGTAGAGGTCGTGCAGTTCTTC.

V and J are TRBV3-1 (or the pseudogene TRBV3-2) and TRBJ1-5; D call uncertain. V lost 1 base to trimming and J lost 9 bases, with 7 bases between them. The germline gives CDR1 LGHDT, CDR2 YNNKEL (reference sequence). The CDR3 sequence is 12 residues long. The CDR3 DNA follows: TGTGCCAGCAGCCAAGTTGAGGGGCCCCAGCATTTT. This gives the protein CASSQVEGPQHF.

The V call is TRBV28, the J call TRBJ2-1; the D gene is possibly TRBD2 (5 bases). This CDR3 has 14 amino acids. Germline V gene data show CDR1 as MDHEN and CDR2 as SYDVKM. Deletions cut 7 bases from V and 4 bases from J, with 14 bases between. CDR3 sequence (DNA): TGTGCCAGCAATCCGAGGGAGAGTTACAATGAGCAGTTCTTC. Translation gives CASNPRESYNEQFF.

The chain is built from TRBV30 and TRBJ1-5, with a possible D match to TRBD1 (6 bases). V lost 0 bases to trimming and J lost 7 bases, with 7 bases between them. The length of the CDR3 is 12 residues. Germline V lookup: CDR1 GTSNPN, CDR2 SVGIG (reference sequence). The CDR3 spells CAWSVRGQPQHF. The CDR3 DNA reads TGTGCCTGGAGTGTCAGGGGCCAGCCCCAGCATTTT.

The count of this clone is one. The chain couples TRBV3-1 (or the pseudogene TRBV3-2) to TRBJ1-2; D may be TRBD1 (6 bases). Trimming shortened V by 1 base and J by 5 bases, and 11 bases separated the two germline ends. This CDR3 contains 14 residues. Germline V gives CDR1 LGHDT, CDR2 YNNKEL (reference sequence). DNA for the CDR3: TGTGCCAGCAGCCAAGGGACAGCACCGTATGGCTACACCTTC. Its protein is CASSQGTAPYGYTF.